Below are 9 T cell receptor beta chains sequenced from a single sample in a study of T cell responses to AZD1222 COVID-19 vaccine. Method: immunoSEQ multiplex PCR; TCRdb's copy keeps in-frame clones and lacks some. Among fewer than 100,000 clones, around 90% were seen once, and the ten largest hold approximately 1.4%. The sequences come from peripheral blood, collected 28 days after the second AZD1222 dose. The receptors come from an adult who received the AZD1222 COVID-19 vaccine.

This chain uses TRBV2 with TRBJ1-5, with TRBD1 as a possible D gene (5 bases). V lost 4 bases and J 6 bases, leaving 13 bases between the germline ends. Germline V gene lookup returns CDR1 SNHLY and CDR2 FYNNEI. The CDR3 is 14 residues long. CDR3 bases: TGTGCCAGCAGTGTCAAGGACACGGGTCAGCCCCAGCATTTT. Translating it yields CASSVKDTGQPQHF.

V gene TRBV18 combines with J gene TRBJ1-5; D unclear. This CDR3 is built from 14 residues. The germline gives CDR1 KGHSH, CDR2 LQKENI. Trimming pared 3 bases from V and 0 bases from J, leaving 6 bases between. The CDR3 region has the DNA TGTGCCAGCTCACCCGTGGATAGCAATCAGCCCCAGCATTTT. Protein: CASSPVDSNQPQHF.

The chain has TRBV19 and TRBJ1-1, with 8 bases aligning to TRBD1. V dropped 5 bases and J dropped 9; count of bases not matched to a gene: 5. CDR1 LNHDA and CDR2 SQIVND come from the germline V gene (reference sequence). The CDR3 contains 12 residues. CDR3 sequence: CASSPRQGKAFF. CDR3 bases: TGTGCCAGTAGTCCTCGACAGGGGAAAGCTTTCTTT.

The genes are TRBV5-1 and TRBJ2-7, with TRBD1 identical over 10 bases. This CDR3 is 14 amino acids long. Germline V gene sequence: CDR1 SGHRS, CDR2 YFSETQ. V shed 3 bases and J 6 bases; nucleotides not matched to a gene: 6. Written as DNA, the CDR3 is TGCGCCAGCAGCTACCGGGACAGGGGCTTCGAGCAGTACTTC. Translated: CASSYRDRGFEQYF.

This clone was observed a few times. The CDR3 nucleotides are TGTGCCAGTAGTCCCCCCGTCGGCGAGCAGTACTTC. Translation: CASSPPVGEQYF. V usage is TRBV19 and J usage is TRBJ2-7; D gene ambiguous. Trimming took off 5 bases at V and 6 bases at J, with 11 bases between the two ends. From germline, CDR1 is LNHDA and CDR2 SQIVND (reference sequence). CDR3 length: 12 amino acids.

The chain combines TRBV6-1 with TRBJ1-2; D uncertain. The CDR3 is made up of 13 amino acids. The V end lost 1 base, the J end lost 8 bases, and 11 bases lay between the germline ends. The germline V gene has CDR1 MNHNS and CDR2 SASEGT. The CDR3 protein is CASSEGHFQGYTF. The CDR3 DNA sequence: TGTGCCAGCAGTGAAGGCCACTTCCAAGGCTACACCTTC.

The V and J genes are TRBV27 and TRBJ2-7; TRBD2 is a possible D gene (6 bases). Germline CDR1 and CDR2: MNHEY and SMNVEV (reference sequence). The CDR3 contains 15 residues. Trimming took 5 bases from V and 0 from J, leaving 14 bases between them. The CDR3 spells CASSARGLSSYEQYF. The DNA for the CDR3 is TGTGCCAGCAGTGCCCGGGGACTCAGCTCCTACGAGCAGTACTTC.

CDR3 sequence: CASSLEAENQPQHF. The CDR3 DNA reads as TGTGCCAGCAGCTTAGAAGCAGAGAATCAGCCCCAGCATTTT. The V and J genes are TRBV11-2 and TRBJ1-5; no reliable D call. Trimming removed 0 bases at V and 4 bases at J, with 7 bases between. The CDR3 spans 14 residues. CDR1 SGHAT and CDR2 FQNNGV come from the germline V gene.

The V call is TRBV9, the J call TRBJ2-1; D may be TRBD2 (6 bases). The V gene lost 0 bases and the J gene lost 4 bases, with 11 bases spanning the gap. Germline V gene sequence: CDR1 SGDLS, CDR2 YYNGEE. The CDR3 has 15 residues. The CDR3 nucleotides are TGTGCCAGCAGCGTAGGTGGCGGGGATTACAATGAGCAGTTCTTC. This codes for CASSVGGGDYNEQFF. Full variable domain (rest looked up from reference TRBV9 and TRBJ2-1): DSGVTQTPKHLITATGQRVTLRCSPRSGDLSVYWYQQSLDQGLQFLIQYYNGEERAKGNILERFSAQQFPDLHSELNLSSLELGDSALYFCASSVGGGDYNEQFFGPGTRLTVL.